Listed below are T cell receptor beta chains from one sample, sequenced in a study of early T cells in non-severe SARS-CoV-2 infection. In TCRdb, the 5' RACE reads were re-called with MiXCR into one record per CDR3 protein. Among some 78,000 distinct CDR3 sequences listed, approximately 13% were seen once. Sequencing was carried out using whole blood. The receptors here all came from an adult who was a healthcare worker with PCR-confirmed SARS-CoV-2 infection or an uninfected control (not recorded which). The CDR3 runs from the conserved cysteine through the conserved F or W. The D gene is left open where the match is weak. Only part of the rows carry a size: once, few, many, or a class if the clone is expanded.

clone size,J gene,V gene,D gene,CDR3 DNA,CDR3 protein
.,TRBJ2-2,TRBV7-9,.,TGTGCCAGCAGTATAGTCGGAAACACCGGGGAGCTGTTTTTT,CASSIVGNTGELFF
few,TRBJ2-2,TRBV5-1,TRBD1,TGCGCCAGCGGCCGGGACAGGGGCACCGGGGAGCTGTTTTTT,CASGRDRGTGELFF
many,TRBJ2-7,TRBV28,TRBD2,TGTGCCAGCGGGGGGGGGTCAACCCTCTCCTACGAGCAGTACTTC,CASGGGSTLSYEQYF
.,TRBJ2-1,TRBV29-1,.,TGCAGCGTTGACCCCCGTCGGAGCTCCTACAATGAGCAGTTCTTC,CSVDPRRSSYNEQFF
few,TRBJ1-2,TRBV20-1,.,TGCAGTGCTAGAGATACAGTTTATGGCTACACCTTC,CSARDTVYGYTF
.,TRBJ2-2,TRBV3-1,.,TGTGCCAGCAGCCGAAGAGGGAACACCGGGGAGCTGTTTTTT,CASSRRGNTGELFF
.,TRBJ2-7,TRBV10-2,TRBD2,TGCGCCAGCAGCTTGACTAGCGGGAGTCACTACGAGCAGTACTTC,CASSLTSGSHYEQYF
.,TRBJ2-2,TRBV7-2,.,TGTGCCAGCAGCTTATACGGGGGCCCCGGGGAGCTGTTTTTT,CASSLYGGPGELFF
.,TRBJ2-7,TRBV5-1,TRBD1,TGCGCCAGCAGCTTGGACAGGGGCAGCGGCTACTCCTACGAGCAGTACTTC,CASSLDRGSGYSYEQYF
.,TRBJ2-1,TRBV2,TRBD1,TGTGCCAGCAGTGGGGGGACAGGGTACAATGAGCAGTTCTTC,CASSGGTGYNEQFF
few,TRBJ2-7,TRBV29-1,.,TGCAGCGCCGCCACGAGGGGTATCGACGAGCAGTACTTC,CSAATRGIDEQYF
few,TRBJ2-5,TRBV20-1,TRBD1,TGCAGTGCTACTCTCAGGGGGCGTGGGGAGACCCAGTACTTC,CSATLRGRGETQYF
few,TRBJ2-1,TRBV11-3,.,TGTGCCAGCAGCATTGGGCGTGGCTCCTACAATGAGCAGTTCTTC,CASSIGRGSYNEQFF